The present T cell receptor beta chain was sequenced within a study of blood T cells in healthy people across ages. Study-wide results and limits: Higher naive T cell percentage went strongly together with higher TCR beta diversity.

The study isolated at least 6.5 million PBMCs from each sample. A remark on this clonotype: As yet, its antigen is unknown.

Together with a sample-barcoded 5' primer, a J-beta primer mix was included in a second PCR lasting about 7 to 11 cycles. From the 5' RACE reads, TCRdb called clonotypes with MiXCR, one entry per CDR3 protein. The sample contains 800,000 to 1,300,000 distinct CDR3 sequences, under 30% of which appear only once. This CDR3 region has 14 residues. V lost 3 bases and J 2 bases, leaving 8 bases between the germline ends. The sample was also linked to a second study, of T cells of mothers and their children.

The chain has TRBV12-3 or TRBV12-4 and TRBJ1-5; D remains ambiguous. This clonotype was obtained from a girl between 2 and 10 years old in good health. The specimen sequenced was blood. CDR3 amino acids: CASSLLHGNQPQHF. In DNA form, the CDR3 reads TGTGCCAGCAGTTTGTTGCACGGCAATCAGCCCCAGCATTTT.